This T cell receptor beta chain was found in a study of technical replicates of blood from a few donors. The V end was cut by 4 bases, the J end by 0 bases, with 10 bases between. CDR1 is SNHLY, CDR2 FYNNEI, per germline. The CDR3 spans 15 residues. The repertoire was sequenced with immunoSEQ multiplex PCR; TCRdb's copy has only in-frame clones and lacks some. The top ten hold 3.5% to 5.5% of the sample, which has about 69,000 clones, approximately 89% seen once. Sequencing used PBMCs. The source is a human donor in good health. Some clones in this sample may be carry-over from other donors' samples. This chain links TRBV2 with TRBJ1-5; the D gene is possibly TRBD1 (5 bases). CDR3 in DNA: TGTGCCAGCAGTGCCGGGACTTCTAGCAATCAGCCCCAGCATTTT. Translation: CASSAGTSSNQPQHF.